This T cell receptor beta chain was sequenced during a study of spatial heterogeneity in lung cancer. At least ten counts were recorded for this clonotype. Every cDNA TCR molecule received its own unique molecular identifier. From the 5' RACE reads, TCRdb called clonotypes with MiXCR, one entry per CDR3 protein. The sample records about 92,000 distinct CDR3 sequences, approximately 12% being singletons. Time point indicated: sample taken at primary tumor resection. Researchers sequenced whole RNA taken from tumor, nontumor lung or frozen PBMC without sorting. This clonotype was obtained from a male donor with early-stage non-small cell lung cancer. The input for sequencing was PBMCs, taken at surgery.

Written as DNA, the CDR3 is TGTGCCAGCAGTTTATTTAGTTCGGGCAGGCGTATGAACACTGAAGCTTTCTTT. Translating gives CASSLFSSGRRMNTEAFF. The genes are TRBV27 and TRBJ1-1; no firm D call. Trimming cost V 1 base and J 0 bases, with 18 bases left between them. Looked up from germline, CDR1 is MNHEY and CDR2 is SMNVEV (reference sequence). The CDR3 is 18 residues long.